Following are 29 T cell receptor beta chains from one sample sequenced in a study of shared clonotypes between healthy human individuals. Sequencing used immunoSEQ multiplex PCR; TCRdb keeps in-frame clones, though not all of them. This repertoire shows about a million clones, 70% to 85% found once; its top ten account for 0.89%. Sequences were obtained from memory CD4+ T cells from PBMCs. As to subset: CD45RA-negative fraction. All receptors derive from a young man in good health. Some clones in this sample may be carry-over from other donors' samples.

CDR3 in DNA: TGTGCCAGCTCCGACGGGAGAGGGAGGAATTCACCCCTCCACTTT. This translates into CASSDGRGRNSPLHF. The chain has TRBV6-6 and TRBJ1-6; no reliable D call. This CDR3 spans 15 amino acids. Germline CDR1 is MNHNY and CDR2 is SVGAGI (reference sequence). V was clipped by 8 bases and J by 7 bases, with 18 bases between them.

The gene calls are TRBV11-1 and TRBJ2-3; 9 bases match TRBD2. V lost 5 bases, J lost 4 bases, and 7 bases stayed unmatched. The CDR3 has 15 amino acids. In germline, CDR1 is SGHAT, CDR2 FQDESV (reference sequence). CDR3 coding DNA: TGTGCCAGCAGCCTTAGCGGGAGTAGCGCAGATACGCAGTATTTT. Translated: CASSLSGSSADTQYF.

The chain links TRBV10-3 to TRBJ2-7; 7 bases agree with TRBD1. V dropped 6 bases and J dropped 1; count of bases not matched to a gene: 3. The CDR3 extends over 13 amino acids. CDR1 and CDR2 from the germline V gene are ENHRY and SYGVKD. The CDR3 is CAISETGSYEQYF. The CDR3 DNA follows: TGTGCCATCAGCGAGACAGGGTCCTACGAGCAGTACTTC.

The chain uses TRBV27 and TRBJ1-2; 7 positions agree with TRBD1. The CDR3 contains 18 residues. In germline, CDR1 is MNHEY, CDR2 SMNVEV (reference sequence). V dropped 4 bases and J dropped 2; count of bases not matched to a gene: 16. The DNA of the CDR3 is TGTGCCAGCAGTTCATACAATCCGACAGGGTCTCACAACTATGGCTACACCTTC. Translated, it gives CASSSYNPTGSHNYGYTF.

The J gene is TRBJ2-2, the V gene TRBV2; TRBD2 agrees at 14 bases. The CDR3 is 19 amino acids. Germline V CDR1 and CDR2: SNHLY, FYNNEI. V was clipped by 6 bases and J by 4 bases; unmatched bases: 13. CDR3 sequence reads: CASRIQPGLAGVGTGELFF. The CDR3 nucleotides read TGTGCCAGCAGAATACAGCCGGGACTAGCGGGAGTCGGCACCGGGGAGCTGTTTTTT.

The chain joins TRBV5-8 to TRBJ2-7; TRBD1 agrees at 9 bases. Germline CDR1 is SGHTS and CDR2 is YDEGEE. The ends lost 4 bases at V and 3 bases at J; junction bases unmatched: 5. The CDR3 has 14 residues. CDR3 sequence reads: CASSNSGQGYEQYF. CDR3 nucleotides: TGTGCCAGCAGCAATTCGGGACAGGGCTACGAGCAGTACTTC. Based on the CDR3 plus reference TRBV5-8 and TRBJ2-7, the full variable domain is EAGVTQSPTHLIKTRGQQATLRCSPISGHTSVYWYQQALGLGLQFLLWYDEGEERNRGNFPPRFSGRQFPNYSSELNVNALELEDSALYLCASSNSGQGYEQYFGPGTRLTVT.

The rearrangement links TRBV30 to TRBJ2-7; D is unclear. V lost 3 bases and J lost 4, with 16 bases in between. CDR1 is GTSNPN and CDR2 is SVGIG in the germline V gene (reference sequence). The CDR3 runs to 14 residues. CDR3 region: CAWRPPGEAYEQYF. The CDR3 bases are TGTGCCTGGAGGCCACCTGGCGAAGCTTACGAGCAGTACTTC. Using reference TRBV30 and TRBJ2-7 for the parts outside the CDR3, the full variable domain is SQTIHQWPATLVQPVGSPLSLECTVEGTSNPNLYWYRQAAGRGLQLLFYSVGIGQISSEVPQNLSASRPQDRQFILSSKKLLLSDSGFYLCAWRPPGEAYEQYFGPGTRLTVT.

The gene calls are TRBV28 and TRBJ1-5; 12 positions agree with TRBD1. Germline V gene sequence: CDR1 MDHEN, CDR2 SYDVKM. The V and J ends lost 1 base and 6 bases, in that order; junction bases with no gene match: 4. CDR3 length: 16 amino acids. CDR3 in amino acids: CASSLFWDRGRQPQHF. CDR3 coding DNA: TGTGCCAGCAGTTTATTCTGGGACAGGGGGCGTCAGCCCCAGCATTTT.

For this clone: The sample holds other DNA sequences that translate to the same CDR3. This sequence joins TRBV9 and TRBJ2-3; 11 positions match TRBD2. J lost 1 base, V lost 0 bases, and 1 base had no gene match. The CDR3 length is 16 residues. The germline CDR1 and CDR2 sequences are SGDLS and YYNGEE. The CDR3, as DNA: TGTGCCAGCAGCGTAGAGGGACTAGCGGGCACAGATACGCAGTATTTT. It codes for CASSVEGLAGTDTQYF.

The V and J genes are TRBV5-6 and TRBJ1-2; a weak D match, TRBD1 (5 bases). The CDR3 consists of 15 residues. CDR1 and CDR2 from the germline V gene are SGHDT and YYEEEE. The V end was cut by 4 bases, the J end by 1 base, with 14 bases between. The CDR3 sequence is CASSPATEVNYGYTF. Here the CDR3 DNA reads TGTGCCAGCAGCCCCGCGACAGAAGTTAACTATGGCTACACCTTC.

The table lists this clone with a count of one. V gene TRBV5-6 combines with J gene TRBJ1-4; D perhaps matches TRBD1 (6 bases). Per the germline V gene, CDR1 is SGHDT and CDR2 is YYEEEE. This CDR3 region has 14 residues. V was pared by 4 bases and J by 8 bases, with 15 bases between. The CDR3 protein is CASSRTGWEEKLFF. CDR3 DNA sequence: TGTGCCAGCAGCAGAACAGGGTGGGAGGAAAAACTGTTTTTT.

V is TRBV19 and J is TRBJ1-1, with D possibly TRBD1 on 6 matching bases. The ends were cut back, 9 bases at V and 3 bases at J, with 17 bases in the middle. Germline V CDR1 and CDR2: LNHDA, SQIVND (reference sequence). There are 14 residues in the CDR3. CDR3 coding DNA: TGTGCCAGCCCCAGGACAGTGGGGGACACTGAAGCTTTCTTT. As protein: CASPRTVGDTEAFF. Full variable domain (remainder filled in from reference TRBV19 and TRBJ1-1): DGGITQSPKYLFRKEGQNVTLSCEQNLNHDAMYWYRQDPGQGLRLIYYSQIVNDFQKGDIAEGYSVSREKKESFPLTVTSAQKNPTAFYLCASPRTVGDTEAFFGQGTRLTVV.

With regard to this clone: Other nucleotide sequences in the sample specify the same CDR3. V gene TRBV28 combines with J gene TRBJ2-7; 10 bases line up with TRBD2. V dropped 6 bases and J dropped 2; count of bases not matched to a gene: 7. The CDR3 sequence is 15 residues long. From germline, CDR1 is MDHEN and CDR2 SYDVKM. The CDR3 bases are TGTGCCAGCAGCCCTGGACTAGCGGCTACCTACGAGCAGTACTTC. Protein: CASSPGLAATYEQYF.

This chain joins TRBV7-9 and TRBJ2-5; D may correspond to TRBD1 or TRBD2 (7 bases each). V was clipped by 11 bases and J by 1 base, with 17 bases between them. The CDR3 runs to 14 residues. The germline V gene has CDR1 SEHNR and CDR2 FQNEAQ (reference sequence). CDR3: CAGGVRTGQETQYF. The CDR3 nucleotides read TGTGCCGGGGGGGTTAGGACAGGCCAAGAGACCCAGTACTTC.

This chain uses TRBV18 with TRBJ1-2; TRBD1 agrees at 10 bases. This CDR3 has 14 residues. Trimming removed 3 bases from V and 10 bases from J; junction bases left unmatched: 8. Germline loops: CDR1 KGHSH, CDR2 LQKENI. The DNA for the CDR3 is TGTGCCAGCTCACCGCCCGGGACAGGGGTCTCCTACACCTTC. Its protein product is CASSPPGTGVSYTF. Drawing the rest from reference TRBV18 and TRBJ1-2, the complete variable domain is NAGVMQNPRHLVRRRGQEARLRCSPMKGHSHVYWYRQLPEEGLKFMVYLQKENIIDESGMPKERFSAEFPKEGPSILRIQQVVRGDSAAYFCASSPPGTGVSYTFGSGTRLTVV.

In regard to this clone: One end of the junction does not line up with germline, which may come from a read error. This sample includes further DNA sequences coding for the same CDR3. The CDR3 loop reads CAWREGSFPWQTQYF. The DNA of the CDR3 is TGTGCCTGGAGGGAGGGGTCTTTCCCCTGGCAGACTCAGTACTTC. The chain has TRBV30 and TRBJ2-5; TRBD2 might be the D (6 bases). The germline gives CDR1 GTSNPN, CDR2 SVGIG (reference sequence). The CDR3 runs 15 residues.

The chain uses TRBV28 and TRBJ2-7; 8 positions agree with TRBD2. The CDR3 contains 15 residues. Germline trimming cut 6 bases from V and 3 bases from J; bases unmatched to any gene: 10. Germline V gene lookup returns CDR1 MDHEN and CDR2 SYDVKM. The CDR3 nucleotides are TGTGCCAGCAGCCCTCCCGGACTAGCCCACTACGAGCAGTACTTC. This translates into CASSPPGLAHYEQYF. Filled out from reference TRBV28 and TRBJ2-7, the complete variable domain reads DVKVTQSSRYLVKRTGEKVFLECVQDMDHENMFWYRQDPGLGLRLIYFSYDVKMKEKGDIPEGYSVSREKKERFSLILESASTNQTSMYLCASSPPGLAHYEQYFGPGTRLTVT.

The chain joins TRBV7-3 to TRBJ2-1; TRBD2 matches 7 bases. Trimming took 5 bases from V and 6 from J; bases not matched to a gene: 10. The CDR3 extends over 15 amino acids. CDR1 is SGHTA and CDR2 is FQGTGA in the germline V gene. CDR3 bases: TGTGCCAGCAGCCCTACGGCGGGAGTTGTCAATGAGCAGTTCTTC. Its translation is CASSPTAGVVNEQFF. Drawing the rest from reference TRBV7-3 and TRBJ2-1, the complete variable domain is GAGVSQTPSNKVTEKGKYVELRCDPISGHTALYWYRQSLGQGPEFLIYFQGTGAADDSGLPNDRFFAVRPEGSVSTLKIQRTERGDSAVYLCASSPTAGVVNEQFFGPGTRLTVL.

This clone was observed a handful of times. The chain employs TRBV28 and TRBJ2-7, with 14 bases fitting TRBD2. CDR3 length: 18 amino acids. Per germline, CDR1 MDHEN and CDR2 SYDVKM. V lost 7 bases to trimming and J lost 0 bases; unmatched junction nucleotides: 11. The CDR3 sequence: CASNRGLAGGRSSYEQYF. CDR3 coding DNA: TGTGCCAGCAACCGAGGACTAGCGGGAGGTAGGAGCTCCTACGAGCAGTACTTC.

The V call is TRBV5-4, the J call TRBJ2-1; 11 bases map to TRBD2. The CDR3 runs 15 residues. Germline assignment: CDR1 SGHNT and CDR2 YYREEE (reference sequence). After removal of 3 bases from V and 6 bases from J, the junction contained 5 bases not matched to a gene. CDR3 nucleotides: TGTGCCAGCAGCTCCCTTAGCGGGAGGGGCAATGAGCAGTTCTTC. It is translated as CASSSLSGRGNEQFF.

This clone was picked up a small number of times. V usage is TRBV5-1 and J usage is TRBJ2-1; the D gene is possibly TRBD2 (6 bases). The germline gives CDR1 SGHRS, CDR2 YFSETQ. This CDR3 has 15 amino acids. Trimming shortened V by 2 bases and J by 7 bases, and 16 bases separated the two germline ends. CDR3 region: CASSLNGRTRNEQFF. The CDR3 nucleotides are TGCGCCAGCAGCTTAAACGGGAGAACTAGAAATGAGCAGTTCTTC.

This chain joins TRBV5-1 and TRBJ2-5, with D unresolved. This CDR3 has 14 amino acids. Germline V CDR1 and CDR2: SGHRS, YFSETQ. Trimming left V 0 bases short and J 3 bases short, with 9 bases between. CDR3 region: CASSLGPGEETQYF. CDR3 nucleotide sequence: TGCGCCAGCAGCTTGGGGCCAGGCGAAGAGACCCAGTACTTC.

The J gene is TRBJ2-5, the V gene TRBV29-1, with 8 bases lining up with TRBD1. J was trimmed by 5 bases and V by 6 bases; bases with no gene match: 11. CDR1 and CDR2 (germline): SQVTM, ANQGSEA. The CDR3 contains 14 residues. This CDR3 reads CSVPQGADFETQYF. The CDR3 DNA reads TGCAGCGTACCTCAGGGGGCCGATTTCGAGACCCAGTACTTC. The full variable domain, with the rest looked up from reference TRBV29-1 and TRBJ2-5, is SAVISQKPSRDICQRGTSLTIQCQVDSQVTMMFWYRQQPGQSLTLIATANQGSEATYESGFVIDKFPISRPNLTFSTLTVSNMSPEDSSIYLCSVPQGADFETQYFGPGTRLLVL.

The chain uses TRBV20-1 and TRBJ2-1; D is perhaps TRBD1 (6 bases). CDR3 size: 11 residues. Germline loops: CDR1 DFQATT, CDR2 SNEGSKA (reference sequence). The DNA for the CDR3 is TGCATCTGCAAGGGGGAAGGTGAGCAGTTCTTC. This encodes CICKGEGEQFF.

This rearrangement joins TRBV2 to TRBJ2-3; D might be TRBD2 (7 bases). V was trimmed by 7 bases and J by 2 bases, leaving 19 bases between them. CDR1 SNHLY and CDR2 FYNNEI come from the germline V gene. This CDR3 spans 16 amino acids. CDR3 amino acids: CASNQGRAGSTDTQYF. The CDR3 region has the DNA TGTGCCAGCAATCAGGGGAGAGCGGGGTCCACAGATACGCAGTATTTT.

The chain couples TRBV9 to TRBJ2-1, with 8 bases matching TRBD2. The trim removed 3 bases at V and 0 bases at J, leaving 8 bases unmatched. CDR3 length: 17 residues. The germline V gene has CDR1 SGDLS and CDR2 YYNGEE. CDR3 in DNA: TGTGCCAGCAGCGCAGCCCCGGGAGGGAGCTCCTACAATGAGCAGTTCTTC. Protein sequence: CASSAAPGGSSYNEQFF.

V and J are TRBV6-6 and TRBJ2-6; perhaps D is TRBD1 or TRBD2 (5 bases each). Trimming shortened V by 4 bases and J by 2 bases, and 9 bases separated the two germline ends. CDR3 length: 15 residues. CDR1 is MNHNY, CDR2 SVGAGI, per germline (reference sequence). This CDR3 reads CASSSVGAGANVLTF. The CDR3 bases are TGTGCCAGCAGTTCGGTGGGGGCTGGGGCCAACGTCCTGACTTTC.

The chain carries TRBV9 and TRBJ2-2; D not certain. Germline V gene lookup returns CDR1 SGDLS and CDR2 YYNGEE. Deletions cut 0 bases from V and 4 bases from J, with 7 bases between. The CDR3 length is 14 residues. The CDR3 reads CASSVETATGELFF. DNA for the CDR3: TGTGCCAGCAGCGTAGAAACTGCCACCGGGGAGCTGTTTTTT.

This clone was observed a handful of times. The V gene is TRBV11-2, the J gene TRBJ2-5; D gene unclear. Between the trimmed V and J ends, which lost 6 bases and 5 bases, there was a span of 13 bases. The CDR3 covers 13 residues. Germline loops: CDR1 SGHAT, CDR2 FQNNGV. Here the CDR3 reads CASSRSLLETQYF. The CDR3 coding sequence is TGTGCCAGCAGTCGTTCCCTTTTGGAGACCCAGTACTTC.